This T cell receptor (beta chain) originates from a study of blood T cell repertoires in COVID-19. In the study overall: T cells, B-cell-depleted T cells, or PBMCs supplied cDNA or gDNA.

This table comes from immunoSEQ multiplex PCR, and its TCRdb copy is limited to in-frame clones, with some not included. The sample yields 400,000 to 450,000 clones, around nine tenths seen once. The CDR3 is 16 amino acids. Looked up from germline, CDR1 is SGHVS and CDR2 is FNYEAQ. With 5 bases removed from V and 1 base from J, the gap between germline ends came to 14 bases. The source material was peripheral blood. V is TRBV7-6 and J is TRBJ2-2, with D maybe TRBD1 (5 bases). The origin of this receptor is a middle-aged woman with COVID-19, enrolled during active disease. The CDR3 region is CASSLLRQLNTGELFF. The DNA of the CDR3 is TGTGCCAGCAGCCTTTTAAGACAGTTGAACACCGGGGAGCTGTTTTTT.